This T cell receptor (beta chain) was found in a study of T cell repertoires in cytomegalovirus infection. As for the study in general: Shared public TCR beta signatures pointed to both CMV infection and a matching HLA type.

Each CDR3 protein gets one entry after TCRdb re-called the reads with MiXCR. The sample yields fewer than 1,000,000 distinct CDR3 sequences, 30% to 40% seen once. Findings and caveats of the study: Summed frequency of public TCR beta families distinguished CMV carriers with the relevant HLA.

Note on this clonotype: Antigen: not known.

The CDR3 has 15 amino acids. The germline gives CDR1 LGHNA, CDR2 YSLEER. Deletions cut 0 bases from V and 4 bases from J, with 10 bases between. The chain links TRBV4-3 to TRBJ1-5; tentative D call: TRBD1 (5 bases). The sequencing used cultured CD8+ T cells from PBMCs, collected from culture after CMV antigen stimulation. The sequence was collected from a human donor in good health (CMV status not recorded). Some clones in this sample may be carry-over from other donors' samples. The CDR3 DNA follows: TGCGCCAGCAGCCAAGAACCGGGGCAGAATCAGCCCCAGCATTTT. As protein: CASSQEPGQNQPQHF.